This T cell receptor beta chain was sequenced for a study of blood T cell repertoires in COVID-19. Germline assignment: CDR1 LGHNA and CDR2 YNFKEQ. V dropped 4 bases and J dropped 5 bases, with 21 bases sitting between them. The CDR3 runs to 17 residues. TCRdb's copy holds only in-frame clones and misses some; the assay was immunoSEQ multiplex PCR. The sample shows 50,000 to 55,000 clones, more than 75% of them seen only once. The V gene is TRBV4-2, the J gene TRBJ1-5, with D perhaps matching TRBD1 (5 bases). This receptor was obtained from a woman of 80 years or more with acute or convalescent COVID-19. Input material: peripheral blood. This chain's CDR3 is CASSPEVRQLGDQPQHF. CDR3 bases: TGTGCCAGCAGCCCCGAAGTTCGACAGCTCGGAGATCAGCCCCAGCATTTT.